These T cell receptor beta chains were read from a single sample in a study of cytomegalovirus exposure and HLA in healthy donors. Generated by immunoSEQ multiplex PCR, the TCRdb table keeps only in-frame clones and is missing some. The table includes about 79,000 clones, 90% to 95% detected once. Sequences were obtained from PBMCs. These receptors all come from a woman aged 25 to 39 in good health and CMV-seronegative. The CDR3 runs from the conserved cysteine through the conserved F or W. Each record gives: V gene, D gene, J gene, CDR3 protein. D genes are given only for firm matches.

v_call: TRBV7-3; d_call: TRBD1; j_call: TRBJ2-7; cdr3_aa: CASSPSAGTGTYEQYF
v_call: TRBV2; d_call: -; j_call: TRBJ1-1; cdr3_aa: CASSDRGDAFF
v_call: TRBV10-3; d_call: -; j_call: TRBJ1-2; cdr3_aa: CAIHGTTNYGYTF
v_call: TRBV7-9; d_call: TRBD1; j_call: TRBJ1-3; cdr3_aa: CASSPPGGRSGNTIYF
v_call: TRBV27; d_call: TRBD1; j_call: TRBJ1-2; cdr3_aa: CASSLTGDYGYTF
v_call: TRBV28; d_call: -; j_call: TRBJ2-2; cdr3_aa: CASVGGPTGELFF
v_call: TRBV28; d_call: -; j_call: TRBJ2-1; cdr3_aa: CASSLGGASSYNEQFF
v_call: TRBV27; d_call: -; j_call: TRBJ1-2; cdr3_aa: CASTSPTGHTYGYTF
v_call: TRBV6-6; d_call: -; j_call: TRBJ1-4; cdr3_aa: CASSRQDNEKLFF
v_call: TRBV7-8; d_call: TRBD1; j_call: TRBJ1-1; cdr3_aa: CASSLGGTGNTEAFF
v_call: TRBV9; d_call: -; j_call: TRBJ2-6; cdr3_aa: CASSWSGLRSGANVLTF
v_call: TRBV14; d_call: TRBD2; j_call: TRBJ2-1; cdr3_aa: CASSQAAGLAGDRGRHEQFF
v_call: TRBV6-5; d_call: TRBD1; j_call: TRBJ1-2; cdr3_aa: CASSNPTGYGYTF
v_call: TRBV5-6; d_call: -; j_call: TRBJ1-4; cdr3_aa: CASSFRQVNEKLFF
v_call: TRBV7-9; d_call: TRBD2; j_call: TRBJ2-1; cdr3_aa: CASSRPSGREGNEQFF
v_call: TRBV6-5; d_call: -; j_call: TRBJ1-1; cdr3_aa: CASSYSGGNTEAFF
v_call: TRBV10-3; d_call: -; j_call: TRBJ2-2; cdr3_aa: CAITRTGELFF
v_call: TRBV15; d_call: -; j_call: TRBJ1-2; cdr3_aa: CATSRVTGDGYTF
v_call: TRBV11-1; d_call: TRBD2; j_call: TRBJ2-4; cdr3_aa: CASSTRGGVKNIQYF
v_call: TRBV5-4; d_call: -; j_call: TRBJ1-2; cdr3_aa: CASNPDSTVLSNYGYTF
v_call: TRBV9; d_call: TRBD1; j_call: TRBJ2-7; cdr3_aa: CASSGGTGSLHEQYF
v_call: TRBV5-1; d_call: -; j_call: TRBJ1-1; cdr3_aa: CASSLATAAVTEAFF
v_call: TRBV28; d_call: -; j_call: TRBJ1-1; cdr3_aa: CASSFHAGMNTEAFF
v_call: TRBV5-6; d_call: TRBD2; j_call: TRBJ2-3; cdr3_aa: CASSLVGATSGRTDTQYF
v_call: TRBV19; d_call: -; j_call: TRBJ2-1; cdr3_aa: CASSIRGPGHESSYNEQFF
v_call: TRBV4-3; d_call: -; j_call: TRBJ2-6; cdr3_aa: CASSQDQGSGANVLTF
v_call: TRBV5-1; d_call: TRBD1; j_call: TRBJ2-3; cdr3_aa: CASSLGTGGRDTQYF
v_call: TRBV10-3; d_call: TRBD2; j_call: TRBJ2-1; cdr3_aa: CAIRTSESSYNEQFF
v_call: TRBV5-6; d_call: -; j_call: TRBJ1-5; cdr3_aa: CASSLRRTVNQPQHF
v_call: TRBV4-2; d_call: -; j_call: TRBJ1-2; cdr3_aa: CASSQEGGDNYGYTF
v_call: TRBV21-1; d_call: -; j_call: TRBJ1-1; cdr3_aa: CASSKDFRTGRLTEAFF
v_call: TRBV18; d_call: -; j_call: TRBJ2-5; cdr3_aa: CASSQRQVKSGETQYF
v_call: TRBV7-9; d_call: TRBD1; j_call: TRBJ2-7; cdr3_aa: CASSVGQGGIEQYF
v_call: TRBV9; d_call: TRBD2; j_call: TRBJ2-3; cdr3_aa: CASSLGAGGHPDTQYF
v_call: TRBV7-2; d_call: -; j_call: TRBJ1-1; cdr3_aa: CASSLVSGKATEAFF
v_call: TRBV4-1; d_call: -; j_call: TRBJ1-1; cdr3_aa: CASSHGRGTKNTEAFF
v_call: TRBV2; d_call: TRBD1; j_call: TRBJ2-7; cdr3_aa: CASSDHGTGVNEQYF
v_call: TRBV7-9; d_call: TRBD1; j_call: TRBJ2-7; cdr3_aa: CASSLGTGVDEQYF
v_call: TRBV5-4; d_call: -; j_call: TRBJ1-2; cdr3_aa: CASSSTGPYGYTF
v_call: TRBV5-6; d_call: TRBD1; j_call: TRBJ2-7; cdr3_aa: CASSRGDRGYEQYF
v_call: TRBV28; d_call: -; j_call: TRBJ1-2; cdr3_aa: CASSFLAGRGGYTF
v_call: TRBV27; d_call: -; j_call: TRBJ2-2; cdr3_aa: CASRKELANTGELFF
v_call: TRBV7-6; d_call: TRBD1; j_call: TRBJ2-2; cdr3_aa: CASSLVLGDRNTGELFF